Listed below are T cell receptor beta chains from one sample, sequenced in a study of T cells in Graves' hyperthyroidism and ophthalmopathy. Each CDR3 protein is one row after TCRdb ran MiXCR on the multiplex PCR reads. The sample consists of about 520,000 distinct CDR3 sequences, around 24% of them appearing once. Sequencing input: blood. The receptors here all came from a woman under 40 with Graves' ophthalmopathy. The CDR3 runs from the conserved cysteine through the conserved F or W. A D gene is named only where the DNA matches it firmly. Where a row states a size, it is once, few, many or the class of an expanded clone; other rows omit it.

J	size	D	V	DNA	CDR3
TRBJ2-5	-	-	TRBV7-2	TGTGCCAGCAGCCTCGGTCGGGTCCAAGAGACCCAGTACTTC	CASSLGRVQETQYF
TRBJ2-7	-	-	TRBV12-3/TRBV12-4	TGTGCCAGCGGTACAGGCCCCTACGAGCAGTGCTTC	CASGTGPYEQCF
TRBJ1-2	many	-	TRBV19	TGTGCCAGTAGTATAGATCTTGAAGCAAACTATGGCTACACCTTC	CASSIDLEANYGYTF
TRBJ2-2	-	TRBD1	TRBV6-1	TGTGCCAGCAGTGATACAGGGGTCGAGGAGCTGTTTTTT	CASSDTGVEELFF
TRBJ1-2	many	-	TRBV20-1	TGCAGTGCTAGGTGGGACATCTTCGGGCGGTATGGCTACACCTTC	CSARWDIFGRYGYTF
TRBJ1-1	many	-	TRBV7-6	TGTGCCAGCAGCTTTTCCCAGGGCGCTGACGACACTGAAGCTTTCTTT	CASSFSQGADDTEAFF
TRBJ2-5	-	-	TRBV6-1	TGTGCCAGCAGTGAAGTGAGGACCAGGGGAGGGGAGACCCAGTACTTC	CASSEVRTRGGETQYF
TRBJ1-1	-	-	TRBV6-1	TGTGCCAGCATAATTAGAGGAGGAGCCCCTGAAGCTTTCTTT	CASIIRGGAPEAFF
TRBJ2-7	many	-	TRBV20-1	TGCAGTGCTAGAGGTTTCACTCCCTACGAGCAGTACTTC	CSARGFTPYEQYF
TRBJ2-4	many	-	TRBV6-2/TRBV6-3	TGTGCCAGCACCCCACGGCCACTTAGCGTCATTCAGTACTTC	CASTPRPLSVIQYF
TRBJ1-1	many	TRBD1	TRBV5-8	TGTGCCAGCAGCAGCAGGGGGCGTTTCACTGAAGCTTTCTTT	CASSSRGRFTEAFF
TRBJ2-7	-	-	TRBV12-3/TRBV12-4	TGTGCCAGCAGCCCAAGAAGGGGGTGGGTTCCCCTTTCCTACGAGCAGTACTTC	CASSPRRGWVPLSYEQYF
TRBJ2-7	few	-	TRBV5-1	TGCGCCAGCAGCTTGTTGTCAGCCAACGAGCAGTACTTC	CASSLLSANEQYF
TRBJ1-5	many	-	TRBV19	TGTGCCAGTAGTACTCAGCCCCAGCATTTT	CASSTQPQHF
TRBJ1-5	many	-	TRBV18	TGTGCCAGCTCACCGTCCACGGGGGATCAGCCCCAGCATTTT	CASSPSTGDQPQHF
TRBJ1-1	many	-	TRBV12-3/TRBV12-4	TGTGCCAGCAGTTTGTTTGGGACTTGGGGCAGGGAGAACACTGAAGCTTTCTTT	CASSLFGTWGRENTEAFF
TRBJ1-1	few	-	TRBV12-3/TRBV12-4	TGTGCCAGCGGCCCTAGTATAAACACTGAAGCTTTCTTT	CASGPSINTEAFF
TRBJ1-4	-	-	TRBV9	TGTGCCAGCAGCGCGACACCAACTAATGAAAAACTGTTTTTT	CASSATPTNEKLFF
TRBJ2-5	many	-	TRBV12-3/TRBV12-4	TGTGCCAGCAGACCCGGACACCACCAAGAGACCCAGTACTTC	CASRPGHHQETQYF
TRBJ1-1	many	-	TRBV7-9	TGTGCCAGCAGCCCCGAAGGACAGCTGAACACTGAAGCTTTCTTT	CASSPEGQLNTEAFF
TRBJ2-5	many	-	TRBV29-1	TGCAGCGCATGCCCGAGCGTCGCCCGCCAAGAGACCCAGTACTTC	CSACPSVARQETQYF
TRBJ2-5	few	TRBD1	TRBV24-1	TGTGCCACCAGTGATCGGGACAGTCAAGAGACCCAGTACTTC	CATSDRDSQETQYF
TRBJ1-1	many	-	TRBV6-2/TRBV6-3	TGTGCCAGCAGTTACGAGTACACTGAAGCTTTCTTT	CASSYEYTEAFF
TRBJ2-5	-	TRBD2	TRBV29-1	TGCAGCGTTGATGAGGCGCGGCGGGAGAGATGGGAGACCCAGTACTTC	CSVDEARRERWETQYF
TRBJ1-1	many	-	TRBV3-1	TGTGCCAGCAGCCAAGCAGGAATCGGTAAAGCTTTCTTT	CASSQAGIGKAFF
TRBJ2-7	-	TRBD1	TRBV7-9	TGTGCCAGCAGCTTAGTAGGGGGCGGCCACTACGAGCAGTACTTC	CASSLVGGGHYEQYF
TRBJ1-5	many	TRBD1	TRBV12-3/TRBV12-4	TGTGCCAGCAGTTTTTTAGACAGGGATCAGCCCCAGCATTTT	CASSFLDRDQPQHF
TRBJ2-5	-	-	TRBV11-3	TGTGCCAGCAGCTTAGTGGCCAGTGGGGAGACCCAGTACTTC	CASSLVASGETQYF
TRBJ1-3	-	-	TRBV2	TGTGCCAGCATGTTTGCTTTTCACCCTGGCTCTGGAAACACCATATATTTT	CASMFAFHPGSGNTIYF
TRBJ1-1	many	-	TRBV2	TGTGCCAGCAAGCAGGGGAGTGGGATGGCTGAAGCTTTCTTT	CASKQGSGMAEAFF
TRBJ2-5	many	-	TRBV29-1	TGCAGCGTGGGTATGACAAGGGACTTGGAGACCCAGTACTTC	CSVGMTRDLETQYF
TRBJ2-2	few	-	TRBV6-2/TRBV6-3	TGTGCCAGCAGTTACTATCACATGGGGGCGCGAACCGGGGAGCTGTTTTTT	CASSYYHMGARTGELFF
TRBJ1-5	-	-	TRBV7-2	TGTGCCAGCAGCTTGGGCTTAGGGCCCCAGCATTTT	CASSLGLGPQHF
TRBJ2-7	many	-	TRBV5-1	TGCGCCAGCAGCTTGGATGGGGGTCGGACAACCTACGAGCAGTACTTC	CASSLDGGRTTYEQYF
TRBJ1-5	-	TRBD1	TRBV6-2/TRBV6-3	TGTGCCAGCAGCCTCGGACAGGGGCATGGTCAGCCCCAGCATTTT	CASSLGQGHGQPQHF
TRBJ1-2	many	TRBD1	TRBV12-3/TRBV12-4	TGTGCCAGCACCGGGGAAGCAGGGGGGAATAACTATGGCTACACCTTC	CASTGEAGGNNYGYTF
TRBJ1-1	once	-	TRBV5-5	TGTGCCAGCAGCTTGCCCCGCATGAACACTGAAGCTTTCTTT	CASSLPRMNTEAFF
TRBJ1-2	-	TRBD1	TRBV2	TGTGCCAGCAGTTTATCGTCCAGGGGGTCTGGCTACACCTTC	CASSLSSRGSGYTF
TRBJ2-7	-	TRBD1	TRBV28	TGTGCCAGCAGTTTCTCCGGGACAGTCAACGAGCAGTACTTC	CASSFSGTVNEQYF
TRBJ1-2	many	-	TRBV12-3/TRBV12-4	TGTGCCAGCAGTATTAACTATGGCTACACCTTC	CASSINYGYTF
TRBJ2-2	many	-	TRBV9	TGTGCCAGCAGCGTAAGGGTTAATGGCGGGGAGCTGTTTTTT	CASSVRVNGGELFF
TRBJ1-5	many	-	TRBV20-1	TGCAGTGTGGCGTCTGGGGGGAGCAATCAGCCCCAGCATTTT	CSVASGGSNQPQHF
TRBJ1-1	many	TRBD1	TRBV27	TGTGCCAGCAGTCCGGGGACAGGGGCTGAAGCTTTCTTT	CASSPGTGAEAFF
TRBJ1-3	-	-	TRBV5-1	TGCGCCAGCAGCTTGGCTGCGCAAAGCTCTGGAAACACCATATATTTT	CASSLAAQSSGNTIYF
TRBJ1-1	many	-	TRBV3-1	TGTGCCAGCAGCCAAGAGGGTCAGGGCGGCTCTGAAGCTTTCTTT	CASSQEGQGGSEAFF
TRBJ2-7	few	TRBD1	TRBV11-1	TGTGCCAGCAACCCAGCCGCGGGACAGGGTTTCTCCGAGCAGTACTTC	CASNPAAGQGFSEQYF
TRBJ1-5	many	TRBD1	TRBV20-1	TGCAGTGCCACGACAGGGAGTAGGGATCAGCCCCAGCATTTT	CSATTGSRDQPQHF